Below, one TCR beta chain is given with its context. The Seattle site enrolled patients during active infection and followed them longitudinally. The entry originates in a study of blood T cell repertoires in COVID-19. Study context: COVID-19 samples from acute and convalescent phases originated in the United States, Italy and Spain. Nucleic acid was either cDNA or gDNA, and it came from T cells, B-cell-depleted T cells, or PBMCs.

This CDR3 contains 14 residues. The junction had 5 bases not matched to a gene; V was cut back by 2 bases and J by 4 bases. From germline, CDR1 is SQVTM and CDR2 ANQGSEA. How the authors handled the data: Counts of nucleated cells, estimated from reference gene primer amplification, were obtained. Generated by immunoSEQ multiplex PCR, the TCRdb table keeps only in-frame clones and is missing some. V and J calls and clone size follow that table, whereas D and trimming were derived from the DNA. The sample lists 200,000 or so clones; roughly 92% were seen once. The sequence derives from a man aged 60-69 years with COVID-19, enrolled during active disease. The genes are TRBV29-1 and TRBJ2-7, with TRBD2 matching over 10 bases. The sequenced material came from peripheral blood. The CDR3 DNA is TGCAGCGTTGAACTAGCGGGAGTGTTGTACGAGCAGTACTTC. Its protein is CSVELAGVLYEQYF.